One and the same sample provided the 9 T cell receptor beta chains below, sequenced in a study of T cells in Graves' hyperthyroidism and ophthalmopathy. Researchers amplified the TCR beta CDR3 regions from RNA transcripts. The TCR CDR3 was amplified in a first-round RT-PCR using the HTBI primer set. Each CDR3 protein is one row after TCRdb ran MiXCR on the multiplex PCR reads. Of some 98,000 distinct CDR3 sequences in the sample, 35% to 50% were seen once. The sample consisted of peripheral blood or thyroid tissue (not recorded which). The receptors were gathered from a woman aged 25 to 39 with Graves' hyperthyroidism.

This clonotype came up many times. This may arise from a read error, as a much more abundant clone is one base away. This rearrangement joins TRBV20-1 to TRBJ2-7; D gene uncertain. This CDR3 is 11 amino acids long. Germline V gene data show CDR1 as DFQATT and CDR2 as SNEGSKA (reference sequence). V dropped 2 bases and J dropped 5 bases, with 7 bases sitting between them. DNA for the CDR3: TGCAGTGCTAGATCTGCCCACGAGCAGTACTTC. This encodes CSARSAHEQYF.

Many counts were recorded for this clonotype. The chain links TRBV11-2 to TRBJ1-1; no firm D call. Trimming took off 6 bases at V and 5 bases at J, with 10 bases between the two ends. This CDR3 has 12 residues. The germline gives CDR1 SGHAT, CDR2 FQNNGV. CDR3 amino acids: CASSFGRTEAFF. CDR3 in DNA: TGTGCCAGCAGTTTCGGGCGGACTGAAGCTTTCTTT.

As concerns this clonotype: This clone may be a read error of a much larger clone one base away. Because it lacks the conserved phenylalanine or tryptophan at the end, this CDR3 is likely a read error. The chain links TRBV18 to TRBJ1-1, with D possibly matching TRBD1 (5 bases). From germline, CDR1 is KGHSH and CDR2 LQKENI. Deletions cut 10 bases from V and 0 bases from J, with 9 bases between. The CDR3 contains 12 residues. This chain's CDR3 is CATGAVNTEAFL. CDR3 nucleotide sequence: TGTGCCACCGGGGCGGTGAACACTGAAGCTTTCCTT.

This clonotype has ten or more counts. The V call is TRBV9, the J call TRBJ2-5, with TRBD2 identical over 8 bases. Germline CDR1 reads SGDLS; CDR2 reads YYNGEE. Trimming cost V 0 bases and J 3 bases; bases outside gene matches: 7. This CDR3 is 16 amino acids long. The CDR3 region has the DNA TGTGCCAGCAGCGTAGCTCTCGGAGCGGGAGAAGAGACCCAGTACTTC. Amino acid sequence: CASSVALGAGEETQYF.

This clonotype was picked up many times. This chain connects TRBV10-3 to TRBJ1-5, with TRBD1 identical over 9 bases. With 8 bases clipped from V and 1 base from J, the junction kept 6 bases outside the gene matches. CDR1 ENHRY and CDR2 SYGVKD come from the germline V gene. There are 15 residues in the CDR3. This chain's CDR3 is CAIGQGTGSNQPQHF. Here the CDR3 DNA reads TGTGCCATCGGACAGGGGACAGGGAGCAATCAGCCCCAGCATTTT.

This clonotype has just a few counts. The V and J genes are TRBV15 and TRBJ2-3; perhaps TRBD2 as D (6 bases). The V gene's germline CDR1 is LNHNV and CDR2 YYDKDF (reference sequence). This CDR3 contains 15 residues. V shed 1 base and J shed 0 bases, with 8 bases lying between them. The CDR3 loop is CATSRGGDSTDTQYF. Written as DNA, the CDR3 is TGTGCCACCAGCAGAGGGGGGGATAGCACAGATACGCAGTATTTT.

Note on this clonotype: A read error may produce the germline difference seen at one junction end. The chain combines TRBV20-1 with TRBJ2-5; D gene unclear. The CDR3 covers 13 residues. CDR1 and CDR2 from the germline V gene are DFQATT and SNEGSKA (reference sequence). CDR3 region: CGARDTQLETRYF. The CDR3 DNA sequence: TGCGGTGCTAGAGATACCCAGTTGGAGACCCGGTACTTC.

V and J are TRBV12-3 or TRBV12-4 and TRBJ2-7; 11 bases are shared with TRBD1. V lost 6 bases to trimming and J lost 5 bases; unmatched junction nucleotides: 6. This CDR3 has 14 amino acids. The chain's CDR3 is CASRGDRGSHEQYF. The CDR3 DNA reads TGTGCCAGCAGAGGGGACAGGGGGAGCCACGAGCAGTACTTC.

This clonotype was seen many times. V is TRBV5-6 and J is TRBJ2-2; TRBD2 matches at 13 bases. CDR3 length: 16 residues. Losses at the gene ends were 3 bases for V and 6 bases for J; bases not matched to a gene: 5. CDR1 and CDR2 from the germline V gene are SGHDT and YYEEEE. For the CDR3, the DNA is TGTGCCAGCAGCTGGACTAGCGGGAGAGAGTCCGGGGAGCTGTTTTTT. It translates to CASSWTSGRESGELFF. Looking up the rest from reference TRBV5-6 and TRBJ2-2 gives the full variable domain: DAGVTQSPTHLIKTRGQQVTLRCSPKSGHDTVSWYQQALGQGPQFIFQYYEEEERQRGNFPDRFSGHQFPNYSSELNVNALLLGDSALYLCASSWTSGRESGELFFGEGSRLTVL.